The present T cell receptor (beta chain) was sequenced within a study of blood T cell repertoires in COVID-19. Patients from Seattle were sampled longitudinally, starting during active infection. Profiled with immunoSEQ multiplex PCR; TCRdb holds only in-frame clones, not every one. This table has roughly 460,000 clones, about 90% appearing once. V was cut by 1 base and J by 5 bases, with 8 bases left in between. Germline V gene data show CDR1 as SGHVS and CDR2 as FNYEAQ. This CDR3 has 13 residues. The TCR sequence derives from a young man with COVID-19, enrolled during active disease. Sequenced material: peripheral blood. The chain employs TRBV7-6 and TRBJ2-5, with D uncertain. The CDR3 bases are TGTGCCAGCAGCTTAGGAGAGTTTGAGACCCAGTACTTC. It yields the protein CASSLGEFETQYF.